The next 24 T cell receptor beta chains were all read from a single sample in a study of human T cells and chemical hapten exposure. From the RACE reads, TCRdb called clonotypes with MiXCR, one entry per CDR3 protein. The sample yields tens of thousands of distinct CDR3 sequences, around 7.8% seen once. Documented time point: patch test 1, 2 weeks after DPC sensitization. Described treatment: therapeutic diphenylcyclopropenone sensitization with weekly scalp DPC. The material sequenced was whole blood, taken in connection with sensitization to the hapten diphenylcyclopropenone (DPC). All receptors come from a woman aged 25 to 39 with alopecia areata. Some clones in this sample may be carry-over from other donors' samples.

Many counts were recorded for this clonotype. The chain is built from TRBV4-2 and TRBJ2-2; 13 positions agree with TRBD2. Germline CDR1 is LGHNA and CDR2 is YNFKEQ. There are 19 residues in the CDR3. The J segment lost 6 bases and the V segment lost 0 bases, leaving 10 bases of the junction unmatched. The CDR3: CASSQELFALAGGPGELFF. CDR3 nucleotide sequence: TGTGCCAGCAGCCAAGAACTTTTCGCACTAGCGGGGGGGCCCGGGGAGCTGTTTTTT.

This clonotype was observed many times. J is TRBJ2-3 and V is TRBV2, with 7 bases fitting TRBD2. CDR3 size: 18 residues. Germline-derived CDR1 and CDR2 are SNHLY and FYNNEI. V lost 2 bases to trimming and J lost 0 bases; unmatched junction nucleotides: 11. The CDR3 sequence is CASSELAVLTFSTDTQYF. CDR3 in DNA: TGTGCCAGCAGTGAACTAGCGGTACTTACGTTTAGCACAGATACGCAGTATTTT. The variable domain in full, completed from reference TRBV2 and TRBJ2-3, reads EPEVTQTPSHQVTQMGQEVILRCVPISNHLYFYWYRQILGQKVEFLVSFYNNEISEKSEIFDDQFSVERPDGSNFTLKIRSTKLEDSAMYFCASSELAVLTFSTDTQYFGPGTRLTVL.

V and J are TRBV20-1 and TRBJ1-6; possible D gene TRBD1, 5 bases. Per germline, CDR1 DFQATT and CDR2 SNEGSKA (reference sequence). The CDR3 is made up of 16 amino acids. The V and J ends lost 3 bases and 4 bases respectively, with 16 bases between them. The CDR3 bases are TGCAGTGCTAGGGACCGGGACCCTATATATAATTCACCCCTCCACTTT. Translating it yields CSARDRDPIYNSPLHF.

This clonotype occurred a few times. The chain is built from TRBV27 and TRBJ1-4; maybe TRBD1 (5 bases). V was cut by 2 bases and J by 5 bases, with 12 bases left in between. CDR1 and CDR2 from the germline V gene are MNHEY and SMNVEV (reference sequence). This CDR3 is 15 amino acids long. The DNA for the CDR3 is TGTGCCAGCAGTTTAATCGGGGGTTCCAATGAAAAACTGTTTTTT. Residues: CASSLIGGSNEKLFF. The full variable domain, completed using reference TRBV27 and TRBJ1-4, is EAQVTQNPRYLITVTGKKLTVTCSQNMNHEYMSWYRQDPGLGLRQIYYSMNVEVTDKGDVPEGYKVSRKEKRNFPLILESPSPNQTSLYFCASSLIGGSNEKLFFGSGTQLSVL.

This clonotype was recorded many times. The chain joins TRBV2 to TRBJ1-5; TRBD1 aligns across 8 bases. V was pared by 5 bases and J by 4 bases, with 4 bases of the junction left unmatched. CDR3 size: 14 residues. CDR1 and CDR2 (germline): SNHLY, FYNNEI. CDR3 sequence reads: CASSPNRGNQPQHF. The CDR3 region has the DNA TGTGCCAGCAGTCCAAACAGGGGGAATCAGCCCCAGCATTTT.

This clonotype was detected a few times. The chain couples TRBV20-1 to TRBJ2-3, with no clear D. There are 13 residues in the CDR3. V lost 1 base and J lost 2, with 7 bases in between. CDR1 is DFQATT, CDR2 SNEGSKA, per germline (reference sequence). In nucleotides, the CDR3 is TGCAGTGCTAGAGCAGCGAACACAGATACGCAGTATTTT. It is translated as CSARAANTDTQYF.

This clonotype was seen ten or more times. The V call is TRBV12-3 or TRBV12-4, the J call TRBJ1-5, with 12 bases identical to TRBD1. Trimming cost V 7 bases and J 5 bases; bases outside gene matches: 3. CDR3 length equals 14 residues. The DNA for the CDR3 is TGTGCCAGCACCAGGGACAGGGGGCATCAGCCCCAGCATTTT. Its protein product is CASTRDRGHQPQHF.

The sample holds many counts of this clonotype. The V gene is TRBV5-1, the J gene TRBJ2-1; 11 nucleotides line up with TRBD2. This CDR3 comprises 18 residues. V lost 2 bases, J lost 6 bases, and 13 bases stayed unmatched. Looked up from germline, CDR1 is SGHRS and CDR2 is YFSETQ. CDR3 protein: CASSLFSSGGPPLNEQFF. CDR3 nucleotide sequence: TGCGCCAGCAGCTTATTCTCTAGCGGGGGGCCGCCCCTCAATGAGCAGTTCTTC. Based on the CDR3 plus reference TRBV5-1 and TRBJ2-1, the full variable domain is KAGVTQTPRYLIKTRGQQVTLSCSPISGHRSVSWYQQTPGQGLQFLFEYFSETQRNKGNFPGRFSGRQFSNSRSEMNVSTLELGDSALYLCASSLFSSGGPPLNEQFFGPGTRLTVL.

This clonotype showed up many times. V gene TRBV7-2 combines with J gene TRBJ1-1; a possible D gene is TRBD1 (5 bases). The germline gives CDR1 SGHTA, CDR2 FQGNSA. Trimming left V 0 bases short and J 10 bases short, with 15 bases between. There are 14 residues in the CDR3. This chain's CDR3 is CASSLAWEGTRAFF. The DNA of the CDR3 is TGTGCCAGCAGCTTAGCGTGGGAGGGGACTAGAGCTTTCTTT. Full variable domain (rest looked up from reference TRBV7-2 and TRBJ1-1): GAGVSQSPSNKVTEKGKDVELRCDPISGHTALYWYRQSLGQGLEFLIYFQGNSAPDKSGLPSDRFSAERTGGSVSTLTIQRTQQEDSAVYLCASSLAWEGTRAFFGQGTRLTVV.

About this clonotype itself: Germline is not matched at one junction end, which may reflect a read error. This chain uses TRBV2 with TRBJ2-4, with TRBD2 matching 10 bases. The CDR3 totals 15 residues. Germline-derived CDR1 and CDR2 are SNHLY and FYNNEI. The CDR3 coding sequence is TGTGCCAGCAGTGAAGCGTTCACTAGCGGGGAGCCCCTCGGTTTC. Amino acid sequence: CASSEAFTSGEPLGF.

The chain combines TRBV7-2 with TRBJ1-4; 7 bases match TRBD1. Germline CDR1 and CDR2: SGHTA and FQGNSA. This CDR3 comprises 15 residues. The ends lost 5 bases at V and 3 bases at J; junction bases unmatched: 6. The CDR3 spells CASSLGTVANEKLFF. The CDR3 DNA follows: TGTGCCAGCAGCCTAGGGACAGTGGCTAATGAAAAACTGTTTTTT. The complete variable domain, with remaining parts taken from reference TRBV7-2 and TRBJ1-4, reads GAGVSQSPSNKVTEKGKDVELRCDPISGHTALYWYRQSLGQGLEFLIYFQGNSAPDKSGLPSDRFSAERTGGSVSTLTIQRTQQEDSAVYLCASSLGTVANEKLFFGSGTQLSVL.

The V and J genes are TRBV18 and TRBJ2-3; D call uncertain. CDR1 is KGHSH and CDR2 is LQKENI in the germline V gene. CDR3 length equals 15 residues. V lost 3 bases and J lost 4, with 14 bases in between. CDR3 sequence (DNA): TGTGCCAGCTCACCGGGGTTGGGTACCGCAGATACGCAGTATTTT. Translating it yields CASSPGLGTADTQYF.

There are a few counts of this clonotype. This chain links TRBV20-1 with TRBJ1-1, with TRBD1 as a possible D gene (5 bases). CDR3 length equals 11 residues. From germline, CDR1 is DFQATT and CDR2 SNEGSKA (reference sequence). V was shortened by 5 bases and J by 8 bases, with 12 bases between the two germline ends. CDR3 in DNA: TGCAGTGCTGGGGGGTCCATGGAAGCTTTCTTT. This encodes CSAGGSMEAFF.

This clonotype was seen more than once but under ten times. The chain joins TRBV12-3 or TRBV12-4 to TRBJ1-5; 7 bases fit TRBD1. CDR3 length: 13 residues. The V segment lost 6 bases and the J segment 7 bases; nucleotides outside the gene matches: 6. The CDR3 region is CASSLDREQPQHF. The CDR3 nucleotides read TGTGCCAGCAGCCTAGACAGGGAGCAGCCCCAGCATTTT.

In its sample, this clonotype was seen many times. V is TRBV6-5 and J is TRBJ1-6; no definite D call. CDR1 and CDR2 (germline): MNHEY, SVGAGI. V was shortened by 2 bases and J by 7 bases, with 15 bases between the two germline ends. The CDR3 extends over 16 amino acids. CDR3 bases: TGTGCCAGCAGTTACGGGCTAACCCGGCCCAATTCACCCCTCCACTTT. Translated, it gives CASSYGLTRPNSPLHF.

The genes are TRBV2 and TRBJ2-3, with a weak D call TRBD1 (5 bases). The CDR3 is made up of 14 amino acids. The germline V and J ends were trimmed by 9 bases and 5 bases, with 18 bases remaining between them. From germline, CDR1 is SNHLY and CDR2 FYNNEI. The CDR3 region is CASAWGGLGDTQYF. The CDR3 nucleotides are TGTGCCAGTGCCTGGGGCGGTCTGGGAGATACGCAGTATTTT.

Ten or more counts support this clonotype. The rearrangement joins TRBV5-1 to TRBJ1-1; D is unresolved. The CDR3 spans 14 residues. Trimming took off 5 bases at V and 1 base at J, with 12 bases between the two ends. The germline V gene has CDR1 SGHRS and CDR2 YFSETQ. CDR3 nucleotides: TGCGCCAGCAGGGCGGACTCTACGAACACTGAAGCTTTCTTT. Translating it yields CASRADSTNTEAFF.

V is TRBV6-2 or TRBV6-3 and J is TRBJ2-1, with TRBD2 matching 7 bases. This CDR3 contains 14 residues. CDR1 is MNHEY and CDR2 is SVGEGT in the germline V gene. Germline trimming cut 2 bases from V and 8 bases from J; bases unmatched to any gene: 6. Here the CDR3 reads CASSYGGGRDEQFF. The CDR3 bases are TGTGCCAGCAGTTACGGTGGGGGGAGGGATGAGCAGTTCTTC.

This clonotype was detected a few times. The genes are TRBV29-1 and TRBJ1-2; 9 bases map to TRBD1. The CDR3 length is 11 residues. The J segment lost 6 bases and the V segment lost 6 bases, leaving 2 bases of the junction unmatched. CDR1 SQVTM and CDR2 ANQGSEA come from the germline V gene. The CDR3 nucleotides read TGCAGCGTGGGGACAGGGCATGGCTACACCTTC. This gives the protein CSVGTGHGYTF.

This clonotype showed up just a few times. The chain links TRBV15 to TRBJ2-1, with 7 bases identical to TRBD1. The germline gives CDR1 LNHNV, CDR2 YYDKDF (reference sequence). This CDR3 comprises 14 residues. V was pared by 5 bases and J by 5 bases, with 6 bases of the junction left unmatched. This CDR3 reads CATSGETGDNEQFF. CDR3 in DNA: TGTGCCACCAGCGGCGAAACAGGGGACAATGAGCAGTTCTTC.

The chain joins TRBV3-1 to TRBJ2-5, with TRBD1 as a possible D gene (6 bases). The CDR3 contains 15 residues. In germline, CDR1 is LGHDT, CDR2 YNNKEL (reference sequence). Deletions cut 0 bases from V and 7 bases from J, with 15 bases between. The CDR3 coding sequence is TGTGCCAGCAGCCAAGATCCTGGGACAAGGGGGACCCAGTACTTC. Translating gives CASSQDPGTRGTQYF.

This clonotype was detected ten times or more. This chain joins TRBV20-1 and TRBJ2-7; weak D call: TRBD1 (6 bases). The CDR3 totals 14 residues. Trimming removed 2 bases from V and 0 bases from J, with 11 bases in between. In germline, CDR1 is DFQATT, CDR2 SNEGSKA (reference sequence). Here the CDR3 DNA reads TGCAGTGCTAGAACCGGGACAAACTCCTACGAGCAGTACTTC. Protein sequence: CSARTGTNSYEQYF.

This sequence joins TRBV30 and TRBJ1-2; a weak D match, TRBD1 (6 bases). The CDR3 length is 13 residues. Looked up from germline, CDR1 is GTSNPN and CDR2 is SVGIG (reference sequence). With 3 bases removed from V and 4 bases from J, the gap between germline ends came to 12 bases. The CDR3 loop reads CAWSPTGGYGYTF. The CDR3 DNA follows: TGTGCCTGGAGCCCGACAGGTGGCTATGGCTACACCTTC.

This clonotype showed up many times. The CDR3 bases are TGCAGTGCTACCTCTCGGGTTAATGAGCAGTTCTTC. Amino acids: CSATSRVNEQFF. This chain joins TRBV20-1 and TRBJ2-1; D uncertain. This CDR3 has 12 residues. The V end was cut by 4 bases, the J end by 7 bases, with 11 bases between. Germline V gene lookup returns CDR1 DFQATT and CDR2 SNEGSKA (reference sequence).